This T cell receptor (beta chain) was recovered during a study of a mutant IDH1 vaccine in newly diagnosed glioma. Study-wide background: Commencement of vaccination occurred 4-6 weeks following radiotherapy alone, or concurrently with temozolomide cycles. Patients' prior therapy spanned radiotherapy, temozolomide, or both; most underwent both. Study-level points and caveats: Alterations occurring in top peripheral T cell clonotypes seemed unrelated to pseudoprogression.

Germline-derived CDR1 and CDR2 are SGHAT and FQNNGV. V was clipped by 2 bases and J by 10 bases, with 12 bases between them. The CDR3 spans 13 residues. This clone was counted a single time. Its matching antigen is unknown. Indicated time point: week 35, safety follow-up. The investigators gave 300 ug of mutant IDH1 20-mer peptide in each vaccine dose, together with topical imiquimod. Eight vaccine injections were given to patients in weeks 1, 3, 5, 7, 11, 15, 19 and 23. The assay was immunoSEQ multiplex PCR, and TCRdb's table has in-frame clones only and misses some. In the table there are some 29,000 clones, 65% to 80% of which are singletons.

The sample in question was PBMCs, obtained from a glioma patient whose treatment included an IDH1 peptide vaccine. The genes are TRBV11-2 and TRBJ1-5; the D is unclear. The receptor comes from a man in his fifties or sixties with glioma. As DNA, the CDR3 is TGTGCCAGCAGCTTAACGCCTCAGCAACCCCAGCATTTT. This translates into CASSLTPQQPQHF.